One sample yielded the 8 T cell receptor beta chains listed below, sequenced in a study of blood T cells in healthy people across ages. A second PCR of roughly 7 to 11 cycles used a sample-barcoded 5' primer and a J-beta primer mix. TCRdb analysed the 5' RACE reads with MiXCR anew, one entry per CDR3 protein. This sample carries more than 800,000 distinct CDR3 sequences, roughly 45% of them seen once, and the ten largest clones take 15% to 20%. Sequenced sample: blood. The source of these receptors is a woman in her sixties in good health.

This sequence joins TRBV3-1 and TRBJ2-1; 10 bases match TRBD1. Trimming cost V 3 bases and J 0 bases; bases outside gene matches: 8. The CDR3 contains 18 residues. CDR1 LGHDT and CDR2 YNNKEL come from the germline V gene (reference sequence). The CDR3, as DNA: TGTGCCAGCAGCCACGGCCGGACAGGGGGTAGCTCCTACAATGAGCAGTTCTTC. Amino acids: CASSHGRTGGSSYNEQFF.

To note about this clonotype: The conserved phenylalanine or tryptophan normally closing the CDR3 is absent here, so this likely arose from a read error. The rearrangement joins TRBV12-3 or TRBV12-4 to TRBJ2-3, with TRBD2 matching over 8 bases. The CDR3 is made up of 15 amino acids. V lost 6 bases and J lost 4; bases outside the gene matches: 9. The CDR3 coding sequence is TGTGCCAGCAGCAACCCCGGGGGGGGATCAGATACGCAGTATTCC. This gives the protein CASSNPGGGSDTQYS.

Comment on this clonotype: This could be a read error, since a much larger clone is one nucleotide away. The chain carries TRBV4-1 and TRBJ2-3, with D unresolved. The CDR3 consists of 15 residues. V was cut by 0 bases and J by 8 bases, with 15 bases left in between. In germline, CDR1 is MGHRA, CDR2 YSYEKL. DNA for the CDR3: TGCGCCAGCAGCCAAGATGAGGCAGATGCAGGTACGCAGTATTTT. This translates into CASSQDEADAGTQYF.

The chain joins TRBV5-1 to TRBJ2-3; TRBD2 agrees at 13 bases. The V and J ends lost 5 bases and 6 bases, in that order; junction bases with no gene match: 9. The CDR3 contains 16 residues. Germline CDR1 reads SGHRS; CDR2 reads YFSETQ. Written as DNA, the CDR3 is TGCGCCAGCAGTCGGGGGACTAGCGGGATCCGCGATACGCAGTATTTT. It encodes CASSRGTSGIRDTQYF.

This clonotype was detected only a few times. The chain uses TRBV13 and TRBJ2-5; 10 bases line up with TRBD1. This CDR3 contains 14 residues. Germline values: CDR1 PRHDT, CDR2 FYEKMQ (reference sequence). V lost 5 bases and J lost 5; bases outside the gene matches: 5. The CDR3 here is CASSTGTGAETQYF. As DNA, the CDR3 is TGTGCCAGCAGCACCGGGACAGGGGCGGAGACCCAGTACTTC.

CDR3 DNA sequence: TGTGCTAGTGGTTTCGGACTAGCGGGAGGGGAGCAGTACTTC. Translation: CASGFGLAGGEQYF. The V and J genes are TRBV12-5 and TRBJ2-7; 15 nucleotides align to TRBD2. The V gene end was trimmed by 3 bases and the J gene end by 7 bases; junction bases not matched to a gene: 1. The CDR3 has 14 amino acids. CDR1 is LGHNT and CDR2 is FRNRAP in the germline V gene.

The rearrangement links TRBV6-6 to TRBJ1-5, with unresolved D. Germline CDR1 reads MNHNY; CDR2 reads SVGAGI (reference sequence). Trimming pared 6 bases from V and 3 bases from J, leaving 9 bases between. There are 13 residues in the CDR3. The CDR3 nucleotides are TGTGCCAGCAGCCCCGGGAACAATCAGCCCCAGCATTTT. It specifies CASSPGNNQPQHF.

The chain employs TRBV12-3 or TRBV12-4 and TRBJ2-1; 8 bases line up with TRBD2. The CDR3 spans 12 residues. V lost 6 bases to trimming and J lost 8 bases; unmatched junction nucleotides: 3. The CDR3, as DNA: TGTGCCAGCAGCCGGACTAGCTATGAGCAGTTCTTC. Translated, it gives CASSRTSYEQFF.